One and the same sample provided the 9 T cell receptor beta chains below, sequenced in a study of blood T cell repertoires in COVID-19. The table came from immunoSEQ multiplex PCR; TCRdb's copy has only in-frame clones and leaves some out. The sample has 300,000 or so clones, 85% to 90% seen once. Sequenced: peripheral blood. The receptors shown here come from a woman aged 25-40 years with COVID-19, enrolled during active disease.

This clone was observed a handful of times. Other DNA sequences of this sample code for an identical CDR3. The chain recombines TRBV7-9 with TRBJ2-7; 10 bases fit TRBD1. Losses at the gene ends were 3 bases for V and 2 bases for J; bases not matched to a gene: 4. The germline V gene has CDR1 SEHNR and CDR2 FQNEAQ (reference sequence). CDR3 length: 15 residues. In nucleotides, the CDR3 is TGTGCCAGCAGCTTGGGAGGACAGGGGGCCTACGAGCAGTACTTC. This translates into CASSLGGQGAYEQYF.

The chain recombines TRBV7-9 with TRBJ2-1; 14 bases fit TRBD2. J lost 10 bases, V lost 0 bases, and 2 bases had no gene match. Germline assignment: CDR1 SEHNR and CDR2 FQNEAQ (reference sequence). This CDR3 is built from 15 residues. The CDR3 region has the DNA TGTGCCAGCAGCTTAGCGACTAGCGGGAGGGCCGAGCAGTTCTTC. Its translation is CASSLATSGRAEQFF.

The CDR3 reads CATSRGHGLAGFDEQFF. The DNA of the CDR3 is TGTGCCACCAGCAGAGGGCACGGACTAGCGGGGTTCGATGAGCAGTTCTTC. The chain uses TRBV15 and TRBJ2-1; 12 positions match TRBD2. J lost 8 bases, V lost 1 base, and 9 bases had no gene match. The CDR3 consists of 17 residues. Germline CDR1 LNHNV, CDR2 YYDKDF (reference sequence).

The J gene is TRBJ2-7, the V gene TRBV6-5, with a weak D call TRBD1 (6 bases). The CDR3 sequence is 15 residues long. CDR1 is MNHEY, CDR2 SVGAGI, per germline. Trimming took off 8 bases at V and 4 bases at J, with 21 bases between the two ends. The CDR3 sequence: CASRKGQGRSYEQYF. The CDR3 nucleotides read TGTGCCAGCCGCAAAGGGCAGGGGAGAAGTTACGAGCAGTACTTC.

This rearrangement joins TRBV4-1 to TRBJ1-5; D remains unclear. The germline V gene has CDR1 MGHRA and CDR2 YSYEKL. The ends were cut back, 2 bases at V and 0 bases at J, with 8 bases in the middle. CDR3 length equals 15 residues. The CDR3 sequence: CASSQRQYSNQPQHF. The CDR3 DNA follows: TGCGCCAGCAGCCAAAGACAATATAGCAATCAGCCCCAGCATTTT.

The chain has TRBV5-6 and TRBJ1-4; D gene unclear. In germline, CDR1 is SGHDT, CDR2 YYEEEE. CDR3 length: 14 residues. The V gene lost 4 bases and the J gene lost 0 bases, with 7 bases spanning the gap. The CDR3 region is CASSPRATNEKLFF. DNA for the CDR3: TGTGCCAGCAGCCCTCGAGCAACTAATGAAAAACTGTTTTTT.

The rearrangement uses TRBV2 and TRBJ1-5; D gene uncertain. Trimming stripped 3 bases from V and 9 bases from J, with 12 bases between. Germline CDR1 and CDR2: SNHLY and FYNNEI. The CDR3 runs to 13 residues. CDR3 DNA: TGTGCCAGCAGTGATGGAGCCTTGGGGCCCCAGCATTTT. It translates to CASSDGALGPQHF.

The chain is built from TRBV27 and TRBJ1-4, with D possibly TRBD1 on 5 matching bases. Trimming stripped 5 bases from V and 3 bases from J, with 13 bases between. This CDR3 is built from 15 residues. Germline CDR1 MNHEY, CDR2 SMNVEV (reference sequence). This CDR3 is CASSNGGEANEKLFF. CDR3 bases: TGTGCCAGCAGTAACGGGGGGGAAGCTAATGAAAAACTGTTTTTT.

This chain connects TRBV12-3 or TRBV12-4 to TRBJ1-3, with D unclear. V was trimmed by 1 base and J by 3 bases, leaving 4 bases between them. The CDR3 runs 13 residues. CDR3 sequence (DNA): TGTGCCAGCAGTTTAGGCAGTGGAAACACCATATATTTT. Protein product: CASSLGSGNTIYF.